This T cell receptor beta chain was observed in a study of graft-versus-host responses after intestinal transplantation (dated by TCRdb to about 2021). Turning to the overall study: Recipients received multivisceral, liver-intestinal, or isolated intestinal transplants. The cohort enrolled 20 to 25 intestinal transplant recipients including one retransplant, and 3 patients lacking pretransplant specimens were excluded. Bulk TCR-beta CDR3 sequencing was used to track graft-versus-host and host-versus-graft alloreactive T cell clones in the graft, circulation and bone marrow after intestinal transplantation. Samples from three later patients were sequenced in-house on an Illumina MiSeq with MiXCR processing rather than by the commercial service. Every recipient was given anti-thymocyte globulin induction, then maintenance tacrolimus and steroids for 2 to 4 years. To identify alloreactive clones, pre-transplant mixed lymphocyte reaction products were sequenced and then compared with unstimulated pre-transplant donor and recipient T cells. Donor T cell macrochimerism was defined as a peak of at least 4% donor T cells among recipient peripheral blood mononuclear cells.

Remarks on this clone: The antigen it binds to is not known. Base qualities are not provided; no much larger clone lies one nucleotide away.

What the authors observed across the whole study: Early after transplant, peak levels of circulating GvH clones were found to be associated with declines in HvG clones. The conclusions were limited by the relatively low number and heterogeneity of the intestinal transplant patients. Patients with donor T cell macrochimerism had high GvH to HvG T cell clonal ratios in their allografts. GvH clones were found in recipient bone marrow, and some of the GvH clones appeared earlier in ileal mucosa or blood, which is consistent with an intestinal mucosal origin.

In light of the paper, this sample's time point label describes: cells obtained before transplantation from donor or recipient. CD3+CD4+ and CD3+CD8+ populations were FACS-sorted from unstimulated pre-transplant donor and recipient cells taken from spleen or lymph nodes. From a lookup of the germline V gene, CDR1 and CDR2 are MNHEY and SVGAGI. From cysteine to phenylalanine, the CDR3 is 13 amino acids long. Solely the CDR3 DNA is kept, with 39 bases framed from the first base. V and J lose 6 bases and 2 bases, and a span of 10 bases separates them. Library prep was done by the immunoSEQ multiplex PCR assay. In most patients, genomic DNA was isolated using the Qiagen DNeasy Blood and Tissue Kit and sent frozen to Adaptive Biotechnologies for TCR sequencing. For most patients, high-throughput TCR-beta CDR3 sequencing of genomic DNA was performed by Adaptive Biotechnologies. The study's processing was this. TCR sequencing data for roughly 17 patients were retrieved from Adaptive's ImmunoSEQ software; three other patients were processed with MiXCR and VDJtools. CD4 versus CD8 sorting errors were corrected by removing sequences found in both subsets at a frequency ratio below 5:1. CDR3 nucleotide sequences shared between donor and recipient were removed because the origin of such sequences could not be assigned. Alloreactive clones required at least 2-fold expansion over unstimulated cells and minimum CFSE-low frequency of 0.002% (template counts) or 0.001% (read counts). Clones were considered mappable if detected in sequenced pre-transplant spleen, lymph node, or MLR CFSE-low populations of the donor or recipient. Cumulative frequency of alloreactive clones was calculated as a percentage of all sequences weighted by copy number. This is the immuneACCESS table as TCRdb keeps it, with only in-frame sequences that have V and J called. A part of the clones is gone; compared with another copy, unresolved V genes explain less than half, and the rest is unexplained. Clonal size and the V and J genes are those of that table, whereas D and trimming came from the DNA. This sample is represented by about 120,000 clones; 90% to 95% of them were singletons. The top ten hold 0.09% to 0.15% of the sample.

This sample comprised unstimulated CD4+ T cells sorted from spleen or lymph node cells, obtained before intestinal transplant. This sequence uses TRBV6-5 and TRBJ1-2; perhaps TRBD1 is the D gene, with 6 bases matching. The clonotype originates from a human donor who received an intestinal transplant. The nucleotide sequence reads as follows: TGTGCCAGCAGGAACGACAGGAACTATGGCTACACCTTC. Translated, this gives CASRNDRNYGYTF.